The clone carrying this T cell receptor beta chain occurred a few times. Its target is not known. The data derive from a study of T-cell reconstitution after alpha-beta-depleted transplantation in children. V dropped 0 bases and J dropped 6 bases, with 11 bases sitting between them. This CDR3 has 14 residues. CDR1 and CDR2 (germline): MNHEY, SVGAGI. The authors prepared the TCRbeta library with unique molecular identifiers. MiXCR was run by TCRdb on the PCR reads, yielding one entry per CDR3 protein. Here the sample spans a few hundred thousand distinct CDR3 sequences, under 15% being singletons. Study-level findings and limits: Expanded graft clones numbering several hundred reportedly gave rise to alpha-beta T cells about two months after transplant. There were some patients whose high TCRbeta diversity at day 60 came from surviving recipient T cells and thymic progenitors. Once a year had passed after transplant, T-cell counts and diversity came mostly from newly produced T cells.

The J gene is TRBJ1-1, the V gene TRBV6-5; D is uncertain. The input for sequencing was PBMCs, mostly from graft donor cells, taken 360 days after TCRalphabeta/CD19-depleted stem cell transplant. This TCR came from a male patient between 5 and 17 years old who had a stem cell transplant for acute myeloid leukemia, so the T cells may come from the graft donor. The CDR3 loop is CASSYSPAQPEAFF. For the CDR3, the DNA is TGTGCCAGCAGTTACTCTCCAGCGCAGCCTGAAGCTTTCTTT.